This T cell receptor beta chain was found in a study of blood T cells in healthy people across ages. CDR1 is DFQATT, CDR2 SNEGSKA, per germline (reference sequence). Trimming took 6 bases from V and 3 from J, leaving 14 bases between them. CDR3 length: 13 amino acids. A second roughly 7 to 11 cycle PCR used barcoded and J-beta primers. Each of the samples gave a minimum of 3 million paired-end reads that contained CDR3. TCRdb re-called the 5' RACE reads with MiXCR, one entry per CDR3 protein. The repertoire consists of 1.5 million to 2 million distinct CDR3 sequences, with 40% to 55% occurring once and the leading ten covering over 2%. Points on this clonotype: Its specificity is not known.

Peripheral blood was drawn, approximately 10 milliliters per donor. Isolation recovered at least 6 million PBMCs from every sample. Whole-study findings and limits: Unsorted PBMCs blocked a conclusive comparison of naive and antigen-experienced cells.

This rearrangement joins TRBV20-1 to TRBJ2-5, with D tentatively TRBD1 or TRBD2 (7 bases each). Sequencing input: blood. This clonotype was obtained from a middle-aged woman in good health. For the CDR3, the DNA is TGCAGTGCCAGGGGGGGATTTGAAGAGACCCAGTACTTC. Translated, it gives CSARGGFEETQYF.